Reported below is one T cell receptor (beta chain). The antigen this receptor binds is unknown. The record has no base qualities; no much larger clone is one base away. Per the germline V gene, SGHRS is the CDR1 and YFSETQ is the CDR2. Its CDR3 holds 15 amino acids, cysteine through phenylalanine. Of all the DNA, just the CDR3 is kept, 45 bases in frame from base 1. V lost 0 bases and J lost 10 bases, and the count of bases not matched to a germline gene is 7. The roughly 37 donors, aged about 6 to 90 years, were systemically healthy Caucasian individuals from Russia. Each donor gave 8 to 10 milliliters of peripheral blood, drawn into EDTA-treated Vacutainer tubes. PBMCs were isolated by Ficoll-Paque density-gradient centrifugation, with at least 6.5 million obtained per sample. Trizol reagent was used to extract total RNA from the PBMCs, yielding at least 5.5 micrograms per sample. For every donor, an aliquot of PBMCs went through flow cytometry to measure the percentages of naive CD45RAhigh/CD27high T cells.

Library generation was performed with 5' RACE. Sequencing was carried out with an Illumina HiSeq 2500. A second PCR of roughly 6 to 11 cycles was run with a J-beta primer mix and a sample-barcoded 5' primer. A unique molecular identifier was introduced onto each TCR beta cDNA molecule by a template-switch 5' adaptor carrying 12 random nucleotides. Each sample yielded at least 2.5 million CDR3-containing paired-end reads. First-strand cDNA was synthesized from all RNA with the Mint cDNA synthesis kit, primed by a TRBC-specific oligonucleotide. Following uracil-DNA glycosylase treatment, a first 18-cycle PCR with universal primers M1SS and BC2_uni_R was performed on all cDNA. The paper's processing steps were these. For normalization, 1 million high-quality reads were randomly selected from each sample, with every read carrying a distinct molecular identifier. Reads with shared molecular identifiers were discarded instead of being binned into consensus sequences. CDR3 identification, clonotype clustering and error correction used MiTCR with a Q25 quality threshold and the strictest error-elimination algorithm. A nonparametric unseen species model with Euler transformation was used to estimate a lower bound on total TCR beta diversity. The public reads were reanalyzed by TCRdb: fastp trimming at Q25, MiXCR alignment, in-frame beta chains only. Rows are unified per CDR3 protein, each entry keeping the most common DNA and genes. The V and J calls and clone size are TCRdb's, not the authors'. The sample yields about 1,600,000 distinct CDR3 sequences; roughly 40% were counted once. The ten largest clones represent approximately 7.9% of the sample.

This sample was taken from a study of blood T cells in healthy people across ages (dated by TCRdb to the mid-2010s). In the study overall: Template switching captured roughly one uniquely barcoded TCR beta cDNA molecule per two T cells in model experiments. Age-related changes in TCR beta repertoire diversity were measured in the study by deep sequencing normalized with unique cDNA molecular identifiers. Donors were grouped into four age groups: young (average about 15 years), middle-aged (roughly 37), aged (around 60) and long-lived (approximately 75). To avoid experimental bias, donors of different ages were spread randomly across the sequencing lanes. Two additional independent replicas of 1 million unique cDNA reads from the same blood draw were analyzed for two donors (one aged 18 to 29 and one aged 80 or older). The investigation overall reported the following: The long-lived group showed more naive CD4+ T cells, fewer expanded clones and increased TCR diversity than the aged group, suggesting age selection. Estimates of total diversity from one million sequenced T cells were regarded as lower bounds and underestimates. Conclusive comparison of naive and antigen-experienced compartments was prevented by the profiling of bulk unsorted PBMCs. As age increased, observed TCR beta diversity per million T cells dropped in a roughly linear way, and a significant reduction was already evident by age about 40. There was a strong correlation between observed TCR beta diversity and the percentage of naive T cells measured by flow cytometry. Because the CMV infection status of the donors was unknown, age-related changes in expanded clonotypes may potentially have been confounded.

Material: blood. The chain is assembled from TRBV5-1 and TRBJ1-6; the junction holds 7 bases that match TRBD1. The receptor was isolated from a woman under 30 in good health. The CDR3 protein sequence reads: CASSLESGGGSPLHF. The sequence in DNA is TGCGCCAGCAGCTTGGAATCAGGGGGTGGCTCACCCCTCCACTTT.